This T cell receptor (beta chain) emerged from a study of post-analysis software for immune sequencing data. Study-wide findings and caveats: Four to six TRBV segments appeared more often in patients than in controls, and TRBV5-6, TRBV5-1 and TRBV20-1 were among these. There was significantly lower normalized Chao1 diversity in multiple sclerosis patients than in controls. Clustering by F measure revealed strong co-clustering among samples prepared together in one batch.

This clonotype has just a few counts. Its specificity is not known. The germline CDR1 and CDR2 sequences are MNHNS and SASEGT. V shed 6 bases and J 4 bases; nucleotides not matched to a gene: 4. This CDR3 spans 14 amino acids. TCR beta libraries were prepared from cDNA with unique molecular identifiers. TCRdb re-called the PCR reads with MiXCR, one entry per CDR3 protein. The data show fewer than 850,000 distinct CDR3 sequences, with around 45% seen just once and approximately 4.4% held by the top ten. This sequence originates from a girl aged 10-17 years with multiple sclerosis. Sequences were obtained from blood. V and J are TRBV6-1 and TRBJ2-3, with TRBD2 matching over 10 bases. In DNA form, the CDR3 reads TGTGCCAGCAGGGCTAGCGGGAGTCCAGATACGCAGTATTTT. Translation: CASRASGSPDTQYF.